This note documents a single T cell receptor (beta chain) sequence. As processed by the authors: Scientists estimated how many nucleated cells there were by amplifying reference gene primers. Sequenced by immunoSEQ multiplex PCR; TCRdb stores in-frame clones only, minus some. From that table come the V and J calls and clone size; the DNA was used to work out D and trimming. The profile shows about 500,000 clones, roughly 87% of them singletons. The sample comes from a study of blood T cell repertoires in COVID-19. Across the whole study: Acute and convalescent COVID-19 samples came from the United States, Italy and Spain.

Trimming pared 0 bases from V and 4 bases from J, leaving 12 bases between. The CDR3 has 15 residues. Germline lookup yields CDR1 KGHSH and CDR2 LQKENI. The TCR sequence derives from a young man with COVID-19, enrolled during active disease. Material for sequencing was peripheral blood. The chain combines TRBV18 with TRBJ1-2, with a weak D call TRBD1 (5 bases). The CDR3 loop reads CASSPPLQGTYGYTF. The CDR3 DNA is TGTGCCAGCTCACCACCATTGCAGGGAACCTATGGCTACACCTTC.